Below are 13 T cell receptor beta chains sequenced from a single sample in a study of response to subunit inactivated influenza vaccine. Via MiXCR, TCRdb re-called the RT-PCR reads, giving one row per CDR3 protein. This sample has some 520,000 distinct CDR3 sequences; approximately 16% occur once, and the top ten carry roughly 3%. Sequenced here: CD4+ T cells sorted from PBMCs, sampled less than 30 months after vaccination. These receptors originate from a man between 50 and 75 years old who received an inactivated influenza vaccine.

The chain carries TRBV29-1 and TRBJ2-5; 7 bases agree with TRBD2. V lost 0 bases, J lost 4 bases, and 2 bases stayed unmatched. The CDR3 runs to 13 residues. CDR1 and CDR2 (germline): SQVTM, ANQGSEA. This CDR3 reads CSVEDSGGETQYF. The CDR3 nucleotides are TGCAGCGTTGAAGATTCGGGAGGAGAGACCCAGTACTTC.

This clonotype occurred many times. A read error may produce the germline difference seen at one junction end. The CDR3 DNA reads as TGTGCCAGCAGCCTACTAGCGGGAAGTACAGATACGCAGTATTTT. Protein product: CASSLLAGSTDTQYF. The gene calls are TRBV5-1 and TRBJ2-3; TRBD2 matches 10 bases. The CDR3 extends over 15 amino acids. The germline gives CDR1 SGHRS, CDR2 YFSETQ. Supplemented by reference TRBV5-1 and TRBJ2-3, the full variable domain reads KAGVTQTPRYLIKTRGQQVTLSCSPISGHRSVSWYQQTPGQGLQFLFEYFSETQRNKGNFPGRFSGRQFSNSRSEMNVSTLELGDSALYLCASSLLAGSTDTQYFGPGTRLTVL.

This clonotype has a handful of counts. The chain employs TRBV6-1 and TRBJ1-1; possible D gene TRBD1, 5 bases. Germline assignment: CDR1 MNHNS and CDR2 SASEGT. The CDR3 runs 13 residues. Between the trimmed V and J ends, which lost 2 bases and 5 bases, there was a span of 9 bases. The CDR3 sequence is CASSETRGTEAFF. In nucleotides, the CDR3 is TGTGCCAGCAGTGAAACGAGGGGAACTGAAGCTTTCTTT.

This clonotype was detected a few times. V is TRBV4-2 and J is TRBJ1-4; D not certain. The CDR3 is made up of 15 amino acids. V lost 0 bases to trimming and J lost 8 bases, with 13 bases between them. Per the germline V gene, CDR1 is LGHNA and CDR2 is YNFKEQ. DNA of the CDR3: TGTGCCAGCAGCCAAGATAGCGTTCAGAGGGAAAAACTGTTTTTT. Translated: CASSQDSVQREKLFF.

This clonotype was seen a handful of times. This rearrangement joins TRBV29-1 to TRBJ2-3, with unresolved D. The V and J ends lost 5 bases and 0 bases respectively, with 15 bases between them. CDR1 and CDR2 from the germline V gene are SQVTM and ANQGSEA. CDR3 size: 15 residues. CDR3: CSVRLGITSTDTQYF. CDR3 coding DNA: TGCAGCGTTCGGTTAGGAATTACTAGCACAGATACGCAGTATTTT.

This clonotype was picked up a small number of times. V is TRBV10-3 and J is TRBJ2-3, with 7 bases lining up with TRBD2. After removal of 5 bases from V and 1 base from J, the junction contained 3 bases not matched to a gene. This CDR3 comprises 14 residues. Germline lookup yields CDR1 ENHRY and CDR2 SYGVKD. The CDR3 reads CAISQAGRTDTQYF. CDR3 nucleotide sequence: TGTGCCATCAGTCAAGCGGGGCGCACAGATACGCAGTATTTT.

This clonotype appeared a few times. The rearrangement links TRBV12-3 or TRBV12-4 to TRBJ2-7; 10 positions match TRBD2. CDR3 length equals 16 residues. V gave up 3 bases and J gave up 5 bases; unmatched junction bases: 10. CDR3 region: CASSLRPSGSFHEQYF. DNA of the CDR3: TGTGCCAGCAGTTTGCGTCCTAGCGGGAGCTTCCACGAGCAGTACTTC.

This clonotype was picked up one time. J is TRBJ2-3 and V is TRBV5-1; D possibly corresponds to TRBD2 (5 bases). CDR3 length: 15 amino acids. The germline V gene encodes CDR1 SGHRS and CDR2 YFSETQ. V dropped 4 bases and J dropped 1 base, with 13 bases sitting between them. The CDR3 sequence is CASSPTTIRTDTQYF. The CDR3, as DNA: TGCGCCAGCAGCCCGACTACGATCCGCACAGATACGCAGTATTTT.

This clonotype came up many times. The J gene is TRBJ1-5, the V gene TRBV7-2; maybe TRBD1 (5 bases). Trimming stripped 2 bases from V and 7 bases from J, with 12 bases between. Looked up from germline, CDR1 is SGHTA and CDR2 is FQGNSA. The CDR3 sequence is 14 residues long. CDR3 residues: CASSLTGRGQPQHF. CDR3 coding DNA: TGTGCCAGCAGCTTAACCGGGAGGGGACAGCCCCAGCATTTT.

The V and J genes are TRBV6-1 and TRBJ1-4, with 7 bases aligning to TRBD1. V was clipped by 6 bases and J by 7 bases; unmatched bases: 5. Germline-derived CDR1 and CDR2 are MNHNS and SASEGT. The CDR3 runs to 13 residues. In DNA, the CDR3 is TGTGCCAGCAGGACAGGGACACCTGAAAAACTGTTTTTT. Encoded protein: CASRTGTPEKLFF.

This clonotype was found many times. The rearrangement joins TRBV7-2 to TRBJ2-1; 9 nucleotides align to TRBD2. There are 15 residues in the CDR3. With 4 bases clipped from V and 4 bases from J, the junction kept 5 bases outside the gene matches. The germline CDR1 and CDR2 sequences are SGHTA and FQGNSA. The CDR3 region is CASSSGTSRYNEQFF. CDR3 nucleotides: TGTGCCAGCAGCTCAGGGACTAGCAGATACAATGAGCAGTTCTTC. Based on the CDR3 plus reference TRBV7-2 and TRBJ2-1, the full variable domain is GAGVSQSPSNKVTEKGKDVELRCDPISGHTALYWYRQSLGQGLEFLIYFQGNSAPDKSGLPSDRFSAERTGGSVSTLTIQRTQQEDSAVYLCASSSGTSRYNEQFFGPGTRLTVL.

In its sample, this clonotype was seen many times. The J gene is TRBJ2-5, the V gene TRBV12-3 or TRBV12-4; D is unclear. V lost 4 bases and J 6 bases, leaving 12 bases between the germline ends. This CDR3 spans 13 amino acids. This chain's CDR3 is CASSSGSRKTQYF. The CDR3 DNA follows: TGTGCCAGCAGTTCGGGCAGCCGGAAGACCCAGTACTTC.

About this clonotype: A much larger clone differs from this one at a single base, so this may be a read error. The chain recombines TRBV5-1 with TRBJ2-1; 7 bases match TRBD2. The CDR3 totals 16 residues. Looked up from germline, CDR1 is SGHRS and CDR2 is YFSETQ. CDR3 nucleotides: TGCGCCAGCATCTTGACGGGACCGACCCAGCGGGGTGAGCAGTTCTTC. Translating gives CASILTGPTQRGEQFF.